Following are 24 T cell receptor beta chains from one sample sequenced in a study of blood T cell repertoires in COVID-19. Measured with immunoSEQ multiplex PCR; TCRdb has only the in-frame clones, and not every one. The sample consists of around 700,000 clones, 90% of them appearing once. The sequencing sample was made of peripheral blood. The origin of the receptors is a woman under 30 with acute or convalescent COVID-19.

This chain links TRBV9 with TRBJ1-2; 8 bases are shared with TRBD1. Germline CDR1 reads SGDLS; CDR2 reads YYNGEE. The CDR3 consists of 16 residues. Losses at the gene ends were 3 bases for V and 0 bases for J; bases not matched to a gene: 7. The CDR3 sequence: CASSGPGTGSNYGYTF. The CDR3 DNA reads TGTGCCAGCAGCGGACCCGGGACAGGTTCTAACTATGGCTACACCTTC. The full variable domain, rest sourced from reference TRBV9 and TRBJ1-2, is DSGVTQTPKHLITATGQRVTLRCSPRSGDLSVYWYQQSLDQGLQFLIQYYNGEERAKGNILERFSAQQFPDLHSELNLSSLELGDSALYFCASSGPGTGSNYGYTFGSGTRLTVV.

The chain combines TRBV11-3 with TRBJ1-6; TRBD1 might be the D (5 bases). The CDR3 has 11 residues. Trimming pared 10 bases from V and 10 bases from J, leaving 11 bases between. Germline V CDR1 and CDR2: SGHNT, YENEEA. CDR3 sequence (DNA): TGTGCCACCCCGGGGGGGTCACCCCTCCACTTT. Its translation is CATPGGSPLHF.

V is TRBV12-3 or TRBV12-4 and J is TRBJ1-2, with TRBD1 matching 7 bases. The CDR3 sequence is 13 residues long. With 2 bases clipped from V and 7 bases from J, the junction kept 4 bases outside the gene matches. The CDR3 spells CASSLRGPGGYTF. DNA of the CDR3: TGTGCCAGCAGTTTAAGGGGGCCAGGTGGCTACACCTTC.

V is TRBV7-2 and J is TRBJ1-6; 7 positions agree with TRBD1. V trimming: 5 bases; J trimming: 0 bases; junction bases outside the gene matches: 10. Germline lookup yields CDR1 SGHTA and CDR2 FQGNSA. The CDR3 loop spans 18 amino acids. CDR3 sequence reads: CASSLQGYGSSYNSPLHF. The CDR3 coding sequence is TGTGCCAGCAGCCTACAGGGGTATGGAAGCTCCTATAATTCACCCCTCCACTTT.

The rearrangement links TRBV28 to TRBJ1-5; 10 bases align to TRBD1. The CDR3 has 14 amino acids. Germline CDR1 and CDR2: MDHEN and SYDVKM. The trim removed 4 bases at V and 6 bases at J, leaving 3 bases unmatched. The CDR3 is CASSSDRGLQPQHF. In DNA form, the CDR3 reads TGTGCCAGCAGTTCCGACAGGGGGCTTCAGCCCCAGCATTTT.

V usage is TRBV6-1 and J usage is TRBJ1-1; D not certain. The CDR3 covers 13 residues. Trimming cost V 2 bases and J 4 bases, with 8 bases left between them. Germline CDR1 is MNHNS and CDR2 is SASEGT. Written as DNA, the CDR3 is TGTGCCAGCAGTGAATCCGAGAGCACTGAAGCTTTCTTT. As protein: CASSESESTEAFF.

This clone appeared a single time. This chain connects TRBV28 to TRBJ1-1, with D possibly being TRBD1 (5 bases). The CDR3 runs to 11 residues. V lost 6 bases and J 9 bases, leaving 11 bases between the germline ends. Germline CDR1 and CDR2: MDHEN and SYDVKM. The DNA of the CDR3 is TGTGCCAGCAGGCAAGGGGTGAAAGCTTTCTTT. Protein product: CASRQGVKAFF.

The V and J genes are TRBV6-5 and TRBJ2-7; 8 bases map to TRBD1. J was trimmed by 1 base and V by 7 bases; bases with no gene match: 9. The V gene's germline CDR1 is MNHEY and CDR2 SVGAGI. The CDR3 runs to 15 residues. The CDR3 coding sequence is TGTGCCAGCACTCCCGGGACAGGAGTTTCCTACGAGCAGTACTTC. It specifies CASTPGTGVSYEQYF.

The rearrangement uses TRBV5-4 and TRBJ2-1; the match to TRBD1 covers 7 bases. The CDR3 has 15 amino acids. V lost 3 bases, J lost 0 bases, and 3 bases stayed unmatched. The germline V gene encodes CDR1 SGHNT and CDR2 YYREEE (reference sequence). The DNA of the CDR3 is TGTGCCAGCAGCTGGGACAGCAACTCCTACAATGAGCAGTTCTTC. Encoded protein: CASSWDSNSYNEQFF.

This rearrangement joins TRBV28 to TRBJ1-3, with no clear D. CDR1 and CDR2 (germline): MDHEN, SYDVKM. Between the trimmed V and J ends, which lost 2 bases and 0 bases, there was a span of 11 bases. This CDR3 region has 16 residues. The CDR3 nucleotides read TGTGCCAGCAGTTTAGGACTCCTTTACTCTGGAAACACCATATATTTT. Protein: CASSLGLLYSGNTIYF. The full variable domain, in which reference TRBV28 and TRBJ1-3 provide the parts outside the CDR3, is DVKVTQSSRYLVKRTGEKVFLECVQDMDHENMFWYRQDPGLGLRLIYFSYDVKMKEKGDIPEGYSVSREKKERFSLILESASTNQTSMYLCASSLGLLYSGNTIYFGEGSWLTVV.

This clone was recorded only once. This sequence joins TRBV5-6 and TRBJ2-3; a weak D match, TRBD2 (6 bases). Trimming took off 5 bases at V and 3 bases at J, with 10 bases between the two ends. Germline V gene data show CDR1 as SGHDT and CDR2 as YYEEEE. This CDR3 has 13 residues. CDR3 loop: CASRPGTTDTQYF. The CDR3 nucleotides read TGTGCCAGCAGACCTGGGACTACAGATACGCAGTATTTT. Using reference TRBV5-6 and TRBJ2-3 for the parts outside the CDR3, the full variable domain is DAGVTQSPTHLIKTRGQQVTLRCSPKSGHDTVSWYQQALGQGPQFIFQYYEEEERQRGNFPDRFSGHQFPNYSSELNVNALLLGDSALYLCASRPGTTDTQYFGPGTRLTVL.

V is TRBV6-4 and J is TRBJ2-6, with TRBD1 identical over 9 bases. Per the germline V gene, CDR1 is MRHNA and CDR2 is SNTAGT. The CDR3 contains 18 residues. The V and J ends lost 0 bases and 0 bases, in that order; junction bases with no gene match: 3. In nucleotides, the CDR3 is TGTGCCAGCAGTGACTCCGGGACAGGGATCTCTGGGGCCAACGTCCTGACTTTC. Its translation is CASSDSGTGISGANVLTF.

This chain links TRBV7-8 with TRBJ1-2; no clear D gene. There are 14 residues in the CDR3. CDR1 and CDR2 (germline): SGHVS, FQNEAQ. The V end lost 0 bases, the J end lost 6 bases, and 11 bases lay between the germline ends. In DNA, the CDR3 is TGTGCCAGCAGCTTAGCGATTAAGCTTAATGGCTACACCTTC. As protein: CASSLAIKLNGYTF. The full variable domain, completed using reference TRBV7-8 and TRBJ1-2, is GAGVSQSPRYKVAKRGQDVALRCDPISGHVSLFWYQQALGQGPEFLTYFQNEAQLDKSGLPSDRFFAERPEGSVSTLKIQRTQQEDSAVYLCASSLAIKLNGYTFGSGTRLTVV.

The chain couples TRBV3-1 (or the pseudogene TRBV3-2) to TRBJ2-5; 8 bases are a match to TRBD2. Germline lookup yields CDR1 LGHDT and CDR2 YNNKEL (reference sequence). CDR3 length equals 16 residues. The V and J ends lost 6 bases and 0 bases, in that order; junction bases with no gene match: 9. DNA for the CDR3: TGTGCCAGCAGGGCGGGGAGCGGGGGTTACCAAGAGACCCAGTACTTC. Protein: CASRAGSGGYQETQYF.

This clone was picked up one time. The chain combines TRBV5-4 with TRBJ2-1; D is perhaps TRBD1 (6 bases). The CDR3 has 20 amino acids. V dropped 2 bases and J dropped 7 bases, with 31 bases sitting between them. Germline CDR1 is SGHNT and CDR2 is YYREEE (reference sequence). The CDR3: CASSFFPNSIPGHYANEQFF. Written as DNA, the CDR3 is TGTGCCAGCAGCTTTTTTCCTAATTCGATCCCGGGACATTACGCGAATGAGCAGTTCTTC.

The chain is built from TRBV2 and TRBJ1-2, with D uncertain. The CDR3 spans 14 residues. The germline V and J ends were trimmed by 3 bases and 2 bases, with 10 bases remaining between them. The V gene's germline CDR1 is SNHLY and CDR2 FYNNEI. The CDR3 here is CASSDRNSNYGYTF. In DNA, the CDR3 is TGTGCCAGCAGTGATAGGAACAGCAACTATGGCTACACCTTC.

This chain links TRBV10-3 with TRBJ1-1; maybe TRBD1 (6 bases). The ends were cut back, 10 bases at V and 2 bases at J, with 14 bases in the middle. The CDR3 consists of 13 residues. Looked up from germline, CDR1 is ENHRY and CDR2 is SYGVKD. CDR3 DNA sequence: TGTGCCAGCCTGCAGGGGTATAACACTGAAGCTTTCTTT. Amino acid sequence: CASLQGYNTEAFF.

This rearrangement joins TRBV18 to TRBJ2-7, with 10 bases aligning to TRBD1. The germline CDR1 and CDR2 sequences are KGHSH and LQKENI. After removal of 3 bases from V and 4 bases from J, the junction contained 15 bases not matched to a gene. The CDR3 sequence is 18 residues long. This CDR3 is CASSPTTPGTGVTYEQYF. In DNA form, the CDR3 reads TGTGCCAGCTCACCCACTACACCCGGGACAGGGGTAACATACGAGCAGTACTTC.

CDR3 bases: TGTGCCAGCAGCTTAGCTAGCGGGGGGAACAATGAGCAGTTCTTC. This encodes CASSLASGGNNEQFF. The chain couples TRBV7-2 to TRBJ2-1, with 10 bases that match TRBD2. V lost 0 bases, J lost 5 bases, and 1 base stayed unmatched. The CDR3 runs 15 residues. Germline V lookup: CDR1 SGHTA, CDR2 FQGNSA.

The CDR3 DNA is TGTGCCAGCACCCGGACAGGCAACGGCTACACCTTC. Residues: CASTRTGNGYTF. The J gene is TRBJ1-2, the V gene TRBV12-3 or TRBV12-4; 7 bases match TRBD1. V dropped 7 bases and J dropped 8; count of bases not matched to a gene: 7. CDR3 length: 12 amino acids.

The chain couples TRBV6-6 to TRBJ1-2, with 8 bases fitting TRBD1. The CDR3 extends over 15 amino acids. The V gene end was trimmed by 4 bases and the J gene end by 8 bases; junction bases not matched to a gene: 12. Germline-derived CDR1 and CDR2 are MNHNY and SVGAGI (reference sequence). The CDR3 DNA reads TGTGCCAGCAGTTCGGACAGGGTGCCGTTAGGCGGCTACACCTTC. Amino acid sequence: CASSSDRVPLGGYTF.

CDR3 region: CSVSWASVTDTQYF. In nucleotides, the CDR3 is TGCAGCGTCAGTTGGGCATCAGTCACAGATACGCAGTATTTT. This sequence joins TRBV29-1 and TRBJ2-3; D is unclear. Trimming took 6 bases from V and 2 from J, leaving 15 bases between them. Per germline, CDR1 SQVTM and CDR2 ANQGSEA. CDR3 length: 14 amino acids.

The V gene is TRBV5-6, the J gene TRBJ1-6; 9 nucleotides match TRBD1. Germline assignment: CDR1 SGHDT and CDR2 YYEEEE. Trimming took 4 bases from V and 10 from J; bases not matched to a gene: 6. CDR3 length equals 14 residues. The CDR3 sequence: CASSHGQGLSPLHF. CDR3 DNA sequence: TGTGCCAGCAGCCATGGACAGGGGCTATCACCCCTCCACTTT.

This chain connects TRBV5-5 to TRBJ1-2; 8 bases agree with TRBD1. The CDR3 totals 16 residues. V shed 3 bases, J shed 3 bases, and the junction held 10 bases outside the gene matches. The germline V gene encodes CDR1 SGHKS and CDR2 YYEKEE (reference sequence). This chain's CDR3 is CASSYSTGASDYGYTF. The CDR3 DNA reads TGTGCCAGCAGCTATTCGACAGGGGCGTCCGACTATGGCTACACCTTC. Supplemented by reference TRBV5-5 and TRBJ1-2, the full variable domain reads DAGVTQSPTHLIKTRGQQVTLRCSPISGHKSVSWYQQVLGQGPQFIFQYYEKEERGRGNFPDRFSARQFPNYSSELNVNALLLGDSALYLCASSYSTGASDYGYTFGSGTRLTVV.